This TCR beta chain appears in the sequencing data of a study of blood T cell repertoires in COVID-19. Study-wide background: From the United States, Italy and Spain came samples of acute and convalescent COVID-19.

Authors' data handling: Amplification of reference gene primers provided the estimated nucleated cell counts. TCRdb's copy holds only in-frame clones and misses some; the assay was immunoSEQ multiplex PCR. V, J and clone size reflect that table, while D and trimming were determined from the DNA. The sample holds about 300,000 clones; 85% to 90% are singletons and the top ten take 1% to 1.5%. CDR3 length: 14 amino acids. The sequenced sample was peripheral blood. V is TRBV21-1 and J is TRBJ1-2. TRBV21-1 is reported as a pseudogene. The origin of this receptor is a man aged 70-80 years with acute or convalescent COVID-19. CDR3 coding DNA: TGTGCCAGCCAGCCCAAGACTGCTTACTATGGCTACACCTTC. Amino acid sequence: CASQPKTAYYGYTF.